These 8 T cell receptor beta chains share one sample of origin, sequenced in a study of T cell repertoires in cytomegalovirus infection. TCRdb used MiXCR to reprocess the reads, holding one entry per CDR3 protein. The repertoire holds roughly 720,000 distinct CDR3 sequences, with 35% to 45% as singletons. The sequenced sample consisted of PBMCs. These TCRs come from a human donor in good health (CMV status not recorded). Some clones in this sample may be carry-over from other donors' samples.

This clonotype was picked up a small number of times. This sequence joins TRBV15 and TRBJ2-7, with 9 bases fitting TRBD1. After removal of 2 bases from V and 5 bases from J, the junction contained 7 bases not matched to a gene. The CDR3 has 15 residues. CDR1 and CDR2 from the germline V gene are LNHNV and YYDKDF (reference sequence). The DNA for the CDR3 is TGTGCCACCAGCAGATCCGGGACAGGGTTAGACGAGCAGTACTTC. Protein product: CATSRSGTGLDEQYF.

The chain has TRBV6-5 and TRBJ1-1, with TRBD1 as a possible D gene (6 bases). This CDR3 spans 13 amino acids. V gave up 7 bases and J gave up 10 bases, with 19 bases separating them. Germline V gene sequence: CDR1 MNHEY, CDR2 SVGAGI. The CDR3 DNA is TGTGCCAGCACCGGCAGGGGAAGCTTCGGAGCTTTCTTT. This codes for CASTGRGSFGAFF.

This clonotype was observed many times. J is TRBJ2-7 and V is TRBV7-8; 9 positions match TRBD1. This CDR3 has 18 residues. Germline V CDR1 and CDR2: SGHVS, FQNEAQ. J was trimmed by 1 base and V by 5 bases; bases with no gene match: 15. CDR3 sequence: CASSKTGGGRAGSYEQYF. CDR3 sequence (DNA): TGTGCCAGCAGCAAAACAGGGGGCGGACGGGCTGGATCCTACGAGCAGTACTTC.

This chain connects TRBV29-1 to TRBJ1-1, with 9 bases matching TRBD1. Germline-derived CDR1 and CDR2 are SQVTM and ANQGSEA. V was pared by 7 bases and J by 6 bases, with 12 bases of the junction left unmatched. The CDR3 contains 14 residues. This CDR3 is CSAQAGQGIAEAFF. In DNA form, the CDR3 reads TGCAGCGCACAAGCGGGACAGGGTATTGCTGAAGCTTTCTTT.

A remark on this clonotype: It may be a read error: a sequence one base away is much more abundant. The chain uses TRBV7-2 and TRBJ1-5, with no clear D. The CDR3 spans 15 residues. Germline-derived CDR1 and CDR2 are SGHTA and FQGNSA. V was shortened by 5 bases and J by 7 bases, with 18 bases between the two germline ends. The CDR3 DNA reads TGTGCCAGCAGCCCTGAATTTACTGGTAGACAGCCCCAGCATTTT. Amino acids: CASSPEFTGRQPQHF. Full variable domain (rest looked up from reference TRBV7-2 and TRBJ1-5): GAGVSQSPSNKVTEKGKDVELRCDPISGHTALYWYRQSLGQGLEFLIYFQGNSAPDKSGLPSDRFSAERTGGSVSTLTIQRTQQEDSAVYLCASSPEFTGRQPQHFGDGTRLSIL.

The sample holds a few counts of this clonotype. The V gene is TRBV12-3 or TRBV12-4, the J gene TRBJ2-2; D perhaps matches TRBD2 (6 bases). The CDR3 contains 13 residues. V was trimmed by 8 bases and J by 1 base, leaving 8 bases between them. CDR3 nucleotide sequence: TGTGCCAGCCGGGGGAGGAACACCGGGGAGCTGTTTTTT. As protein: CASRGRNTGELFF.

The count of this clonotype is one. The chain is built from TRBV7-3 and TRBJ2-2; weak D call: TRBD1 (5 bases). Looked up from germline, CDR1 is SGHTA and CDR2 is FQGTGA. Trimming stripped 5 bases from V and 0 bases from J, with 16 bases between. The CDR3 runs 17 residues. CDR3 DNA sequence: TGTGCCAGCAGCCAATCCTCGGACACCGCGAACACCGGGGAGCTGTTTTTT. The encoded protein is CASSQSSDTANTGELFF.

As concerns this clonotype: The germline gene is not matched at one end of the junction; a read error may be the cause. In DNA, the CDR3 is TGTGACAGCAGCTTCCACTACGCGCATTACTTC. Protein: CDSSFHYAHYF. J is TRBJ2-7 and V is TRBV7-2; D unresolved. From germline, CDR1 is SGHTA and CDR2 FQGNSA. The CDR3 is 11 residues long. Full variable domain (rest looked up from reference TRBV7-2 and TRBJ2-7): GAGVSQSPSNKVTEKGKDVELRCDPISGHTALYWYRQSLGQGLEFLIYFQGNSAPDKSGLPSDRFSAERTGGSVSTLTIQRTQQEDSAVYLCDSSFHYAHYFGPGTRLTVT.